This TCR beta chain was retrieved from a study of cytomegalovirus exposure and HLA in healthy donors. Germline assignment: CDR1 SGHVS and CDR2 FNYEAQ. V was trimmed by 2 bases and J by 7 bases, leaving 21 bases between them. The CDR3 totals 17 residues. At sampling all donors were nominally healthy, likely with unrecorded immune exposures. Use of 60 Vbeta and 13 Jbeta primers characterized the PCR. Profiling relied on immunoSEQ multiplex PCR, and the TCRdb table lists in-frame clones only, not all of them. The table has about 96,000 clones, about four fifths seen once. The origin of this receptor is a female donor in good health and CMV-seropositive. The J gene is TRBJ2-1, the V gene TRBV7-6; the D gene is possibly TRBD2 (6 bases). Material for sequencing was PBMCs. Here the CDR3 reads CASSLSWGVGSGNEQFF. CDR3 nucleotide sequence: TGTGCCAGCAGCTTATCTTGGGGGGTCGGATCAGGGAATGAGCAGTTCTTC.